What follows are 22 T cell receptor beta chains derived from one specimen sequenced in a study of cytomegalovirus exposure and HLA in healthy donors. It was with 60 Vbeta and 13 Jbeta primers that the PCR ran. The protocol was immunoSEQ multiplex PCR, while the TCRdb copy is restricted to in-frame clones and leaves out a portion. The profile shows around 150,000 clones, almost 85% of them singletons. Sequenced material: PBMCs. The source is a man between 25 and 39 years old in good health and CMV-seropositive.

The rearrangement uses TRBV7-2 and TRBJ2-7, with D possibly matching TRBD1 (6 bases). Germline assignment: CDR1 SGHTA and CDR2 FQGNSA. The CDR3 is made up of 15 amino acids. Trimming stripped 6 bases from V and 5 bases from J, with 20 bases between. In DNA, the CDR3 is TGTGCCAGCAGAGACACGGACAGCTCCGGAGACGAGCAGTACTTC. Protein sequence: CASRDTDSSGDEQYF.

This clone was counted once. V gene TRBV18 combines with J gene TRBJ2-4; D uncertain. The CDR3 spans 14 residues. Trimming cost V 2 bases and J 9 bases, with 14 bases left between them. Germline values: CDR1 KGHSH, CDR2 LQKENI. The CDR3 here is CASSPSAVLSIQYF. CDR3 coding DNA: TGTGCCAGCTCACCATCCGCGGTCTTAAGCATTCAGTACTTC.

This clone has only one observation. The V and J genes are TRBV29-1 and TRBJ2-7; maybe TRBD1 (5 bases). The CDR3 sequence is 13 residues long. V gave up 6 bases and J gave up 2 bases, with 14 bases separating them. Germline loops: CDR1 SQVTM, CDR2 ANQGSEA. CDR3 protein: CSVARGDPYEQYF. As DNA, the CDR3 is TGCAGCGTGGCTAGGGGTGACCCCTACGAGCAGTACTTC.

The CDR3 sequence is CASRGDRYEQYF. The CDR3 coding sequence is TGTGCCAGTAGGGGGGACAGGTACGAGCAGTACTTC. This chain links TRBV19 with TRBJ2-7, with 8 bases fitting TRBD1. The germline V gene has CDR1 LNHDA and CDR2 SQIVND (reference sequence). Losses at the gene ends were 6 bases for V and 4 bases for J; bases not matched to a gene: 2. CDR3 length: 12 amino acids.

There are a few counts of this clone. V gene TRBV30 combines with J gene TRBJ1-2; possibly TRBD1 for D (6 bases). This CDR3 is built from 14 residues. Trimming removed 4 bases from V and 8 bases from J, with 20 bases in between. Germline CDR1 GTSNPN, CDR2 SVGIG (reference sequence). The CDR3 region has the DNA TGTGCCTGGATTCAACTTCAGGGGATGCGGGGCTACACCTTC. It yields the protein CAWIQLQGMRGYTF.

The V gene is TRBV5-1, the J gene TRBJ2-5, with 10 bases fitting TRBD2. Trimming removed 0 bases from V and 13 bases from J; junction bases left unmatched: 12. The CDR3 covers 15 residues. The germline CDR1 and CDR2 sequences are SGHRS and YFSETQ. The DNA for the CDR3 is TGCGCCAGCAGCTTGGACCCCTGGAATCCTAGCGGGGGGTACTTC. This translates into CASSLDPWNPSGGYF.

This chain joins TRBV28 and TRBJ1-2, with D tentatively TRBD1 (5 bases). CDR1 is MDHEN, CDR2 SYDVKM, per germline. The V gene lost 9 bases and the J gene lost 1 base, with 18 bases spanning the gap. The CDR3 consists of 15 residues. CDR3 nucleotides: TGTGCCAGTAAAGAAGTGGGCAGGGATAACTATGGCTACACCTTC. Encoded protein: CASKEVGRDNYGYTF.

The J gene is TRBJ1-1, the V gene TRBV7-2; D is uncertain. The ends were cut back, 2 bases at V and 2 bases at J, with 9 bases in the middle. The V gene's germline CDR1 is SGHTA and CDR2 FQGNSA. The CDR3 is made up of 14 amino acids. In DNA, the CDR3 is TGTGCCAGCAGCTTACGACTGGGTAACACTGAAGCTTTCTTT. This gives the protein CASSLRLGNTEAFF. Using reference TRBV7-2 and TRBJ1-1 for the parts outside the CDR3, the full variable domain is GAGVSQSPSNKVTEKGKDVELRCDPISGHTALYWYRQSLGQGLEFLIYFQGNSAPDKSGLPSDRFSAERTGGSVSTLTIQRTQQEDSAVYLCASSLRLGNTEAFFGQGTRLTVV.

The rearrangement links TRBV2 to TRBJ1-1; D is undetermined. V gave up 4 bases and J gave up 1 base, with 10 bases separating them. The CDR3 contains 14 residues. The germline V gene has CDR1 SNHLY and CDR2 FYNNEI. The CDR3 loop reads CASSVAGQNTEAFF. In nucleotides, the CDR3 is TGTGCCAGCAGTGTTGCGGGCCAGAACACTGAAGCTTTCTTT.

The chain links TRBV25-1 to TRBJ1-2; 10 bases are a match to TRBD1. The J segment lost 8 bases and the V segment lost 3 bases, leaving 6 bases of the junction unmatched. The germline gives CDR1 MGHDK, CDR2 SYGVNS. This CDR3 is built from 14 residues. The CDR3 loop is CASSEPGTGVGYTF. Here the CDR3 DNA reads TGTGCCAGCAGTGAGCCCGGGACAGGGGTCGGCTACACCTTC.

V gene TRBV4-1 combines with J gene TRBJ2-3, with D tentatively TRBD2 (5 bases). V lost 0 bases to trimming and J lost 7 bases, with 14 bases between them. Germline V lookup: CDR1 MGHRA, CDR2 YSYEKL. The CDR3 runs 15 residues. The CDR3 nucleotides are TGCGCCAGCAGCCAAGAGGCGGGTCGTCAGAATACGCAGTATTTT. Protein sequence: CASSQEAGRQNTQYF.

The rearrangement uses TRBV5-1 and TRBJ1-5; a possible D gene is TRBD1 (5 bases). Trimming removed 0 bases at V and 1 base at J, with 8 bases between. The germline gives CDR1 SGHRS, CDR2 YFSETQ. The CDR3 has 15 residues. CDR3 residues: CASSLDGGSNQPQHF. The CDR3 coding sequence is TGCGCCAGCAGCTTGGACGGGGGAAGCAATCAGCCCCAGCATTTT.

V and J are TRBV7-9 and TRBJ2-5, with D unresolved. CDR3 length equals 13 residues. Per germline, CDR1 SEHNR and CDR2 FQNEAQ (reference sequence). The V and J ends lost 3 bases and 5 bases respectively, with 10 bases between them. CDR3 loop: CASSFGVRETQYF. The CDR3 bases are TGTGCCAGCAGCTTTGGAGTGAGGGAGACCCAGTACTTC.

This clone has only one observation. This chain joins TRBV6-1 and TRBJ1-3; TRBD1 might be the D (5 bases). V lost 6 bases to trimming and J lost 3 bases, with 15 bases between them. CDR3 length equals 15 residues. CDR1 and CDR2 from the germline V gene are MNHNS and SASEGT. CDR3 in amino acids: CASSTAQAGGNTIYF. The CDR3 DNA follows: TGTGCCAGCAGCACCGCACAGGCTGGTGGAAACACCATATATTTT.

The genes are TRBV7-2 and TRBJ2-1; 16 bases are a match to TRBD2. The germline V gene encodes CDR1 SGHTA and CDR2 FQGNSA. This CDR3 has 18 amino acids. The ends lost 5 bases at V and 7 bases at J; junction bases unmatched: 11. Here the CDR3 reads CASSEGLAGGRRRNEQFF. CDR3 nucleotide sequence: TGTGCCAGCAGCGAGGGACTAGCGGGAGGGAGGCGGAGGAATGAGCAGTTCTTC. Full variable domain (outside the CDR3, taken from reference TRBV7-2 and TRBJ2-1): GAGVSQSPSNKVTEKGKDVELRCDPISGHTALYWYRQSLGQGLEFLIYFQGNSAPDKSGLPSDRFSAERTGGSVSTLTIQRTQQEDSAVYLCASSEGLAGGRRRNEQFFGPGTRLTVL.

The chain employs TRBV19 and TRBJ2-7; 7 nucleotides line up with TRBD2. Trimming at V came to 8 bases and at J to 1 base, leaving 11 bases not matched to a gene. The germline gives CDR1 LNHDA, CDR2 SQIVND (reference sequence). This CDR3 has 15 amino acids. CDR3 sequence: CASASASGSSYEQYF. CDR3 DNA sequence: TGTGCCAGTGCCTCCGCTAGCGGCTCATCCTACGAGCAGTACTTC.

The V gene is TRBV4-2, the J gene TRBJ2-7; 11 positions match TRBD1. This CDR3 has 15 residues. Germline V gene data show CDR1 as LGHNA and CDR2 as YNFKEQ. Trimming cost V 2 bases and J 5 bases; bases outside gene matches: 5. CDR3 bases: TGTGCCAGCAGCCAAAGGACAGGGGGCCGCCACGAGCAGTACTTC. It yields the protein CASSQRTGGRHEQYF.

The genes are TRBV4-1 and TRBJ2-7, with D perhaps matching TRBD1 (6 bases). The CDR3 is made up of 15 amino acids. V lost 3 bases to trimming and J lost 2 bases, with 14 bases between them. From germline, CDR1 is MGHRA and CDR2 YSYEKL. CDR3 coding DNA: TGCGCCAGCAGCCACTCGCCGACAGGAACCTACGAGCAGTACTTC. Its protein is CASSHSPTGTYEQYF.

J is TRBJ2-7 and V is TRBV10-3; 13 bases are shared with TRBD2. Germline assignment: CDR1 ENHRY and CDR2 SYGVKD. The V and J ends lost 0 bases and 2 bases, in that order; junction bases with no gene match: 1. This CDR3 is built from 16 residues. CDR3 region: CAISESGTSGAYEQYF. For the CDR3, the DNA is TGTGCCATCAGTGAGTCGGGGACTAGCGGGGCCTACGAGCAGTACTTC.

This chain links TRBV5-1 with TRBJ2-3; possibly TRBD2 for D (5 bases). Germline CDR1 reads SGHRS; CDR2 reads YFSETQ. The CDR3 is 15 residues long. V dropped 0 bases and J dropped 3 bases, with 11 bases sitting between them. In nucleotides, the CDR3 is TGCGCCAGCAGCTTGGCGGGGATAGGGACAGATACGCAGTATTTT. Translated: CASSLAGIGTDTQYF. Full variable domain (rest looked up from reference TRBV5-1 and TRBJ2-3): KAGVTQTPRYLIKTRGQQVTLSCSPISGHRSVSWYQQTPGQGLQFLFEYFSETQRNKGNFPGRFSGRQFSNSRSEMNVSTLELGDSALYLCASSLAGIGTDTQYFGPGTRLTVL.

The gene calls are TRBV20-1 and TRBJ2-7; D is ambiguous. Trimming removed 3 bases from V and 6 bases from J, with 9 bases in between. CDR1 and CDR2 from the germline V gene are DFQATT and SNEGSKA (reference sequence). The length of the CDR3 is 11 residues. The DNA for the CDR3 is TGCAGTGCTAGCGTAGCTTCCGAGCAGTACTTC. This translates into CSASVASEQYF.

The V call is TRBV7-9, the J call TRBJ2-1, with a tentative D call TRBD1 (6 bases). This CDR3 region has 16 residues. V shed 5 bases and J shed 10 bases, with 24 bases lying between them. Germline-derived CDR1 and CDR2 are SEHNR and FQNEAQ (reference sequence). Here the CDR3 reads CASSPLPGVIAMEQFF. The CDR3, as DNA: TGTGCCAGCAGCCCTTTACCAGGGGTCATAGCGATGGAGCAGTTCTTC.